This T cell receptor (beta chain) was obtained from a study of shared clonotypes between healthy human individuals. The assay was immunoSEQ multiplex PCR, and TCRdb's table has in-frame clones only and misses some. The repertoire holds about 2.3 million clones, over 85% seen once, with under 0.45% in the top ten. The J segment lost 0 bases and the V segment lost 4 bases, leaving 6 bases of the junction unmatched. Germline CDR1 is MNHNS and CDR2 is SASEGT. CDR3 length: 15 amino acids. Sequenced sample: naive CD4+ T cells from PBMCs. Subset indicated: CD45RA+ positively selected. The receptor was isolated from a man younger than 30 in good health. Some clones in this sample may be carry-over from other donors' samples. The chain links TRBV6-1 to TRBJ2-7, with 7 bases fitting TRBD2. CDR3: CASSGERGGSYEQYF. Here the CDR3 DNA reads TGTGCCAGCAGTGGGGAGCGGGGTGGCTCCTACGAGCAGTACTTC.